This T cell receptor beta chain was sequenced during a study of T cells in localized non-small cell lung cancer. Study observations and caveats: Higher T cell density in the blood was associated with longer overall survival, whereas higher adjacent-lung clonality associated with shorter survival. Adjacent lung exhibited a median of 57 among the 100 most abundant tumor clones.

Assay: immunoSEQ multiplex PCR; the TCRdb copy retains only in-frame clones and omits some. The sample lists 45,000 or so clones; 70% to 90% were seen once. This clone has a handful of counts. What it binds is unknown. The material sequenced was PBMCs, taken before any cancer treatment. The sequence derives from a man aged 40-75 years with stage II lung adenocarcinoma.

In nucleotides, the CDR3 is TGTGCCAGCAGCTTGGTAGGGGGGCCAGATACGCAGTATTTT. Translation: CASSLVGGPDTQYF. This chain connects TRBV7-2 to TRBJ2-3; D could derive from TRBD1 or TRBD2 (6 bases each). This CDR3 comprises 14 residues. Germline CDR1 SGHTA, CDR2 FQGNSA. V lost 3 bases and J 4 bases, leaving 11 bases between the germline ends.